This record looks at one TCR beta chain sequence and its context. TCRdb keeps only in-frame clones here, not all; method: immunoSEQ multiplex PCR. The repertoire consists of around 50,000 clones, with approximately 91% occurring once and the leading ten covering around a fifth. Germline CDR1 is LGHNA and CDR2 is YNFKEQ. The trim removed 4 bases at V and 0 bases at J, leaving 11 bases unmatched. This CDR3 is built from 17 residues. This sample stems from a study of T cells in tuberculosis. Cells were sorted from thawed PBMC rested overnight and stained with GMM-loaded CD1B tetramer, viability dye and anti-CD3. C32 glucose monomycolate from Rhodococcus equi was loaded onto the CD1B tetramers. CD14-expressing monocytes were removed from PBMC before cryopreservation and sorting.

V usage is TRBV4-2 and J usage is TRBJ2-7, with 8 bases matching TRBD2. Sequences were obtained from CD1b-GMM tetramer-negative cells sorted from PBMCs. The TCR sequence derives from an adult woman with latent tuberculosis. CDR3 amino acids: CASSLNYGGGSSYEQYF. CDR3 DNA sequence: TGTGCCAGCAGCCTAAACTACGGGGGGGGGAGCTCCTACGAGCAGTACTTC.